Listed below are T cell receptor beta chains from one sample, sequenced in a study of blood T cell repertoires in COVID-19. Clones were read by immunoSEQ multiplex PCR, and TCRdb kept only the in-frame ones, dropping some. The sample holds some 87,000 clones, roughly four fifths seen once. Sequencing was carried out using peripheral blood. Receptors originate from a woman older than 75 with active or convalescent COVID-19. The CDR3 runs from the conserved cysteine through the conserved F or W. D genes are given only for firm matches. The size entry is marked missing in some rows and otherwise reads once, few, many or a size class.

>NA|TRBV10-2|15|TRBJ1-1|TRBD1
TGCGCCAGCAGTGAGTTAGGGGGCCGGGACACTGAAGCTTTCTTT
CASSELGGRDTEAFF
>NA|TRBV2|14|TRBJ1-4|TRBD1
TGTGCCAGCAGTCGACAGGGAACTGGTGAAAAACTGTTTTTT
CASSRQGTGEKLFF
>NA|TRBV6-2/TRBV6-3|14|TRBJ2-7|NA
TGTGCCAGCAGCGGAAGTGGCGGGTTTGACGGGCAGTACTTC
CASSGSGGFDGQYF
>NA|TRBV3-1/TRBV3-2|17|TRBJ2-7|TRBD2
TGTGCCAGCAGCCAAGGAGCGGAAGCGGGGGGGCGGTACGAGCAGTACTTC
CASSQGAEAGGRYEQYF
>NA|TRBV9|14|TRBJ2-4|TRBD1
TGTGCCAGCAGCGCCCCCGGGACAGAAAACATTCAGTACTTC
CASSAPGTENIQYF
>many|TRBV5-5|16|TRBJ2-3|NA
TGTGCCAGCAGCTTGGGGGCCGTCTTGGGCACAGATACGCAGTATTTT
CASSLGAVLGTDTQYF
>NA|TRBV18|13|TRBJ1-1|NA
TGTGCCAGCTCACCCGAGCCTAACACTGAAGCTTTCTTT
CASSPEPNTEAFF
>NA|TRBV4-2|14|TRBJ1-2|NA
TGTGCCAGCAGCCAAAGGACAGCTAACTATGGCTACACCTTC
CASSQRTANYGYTF
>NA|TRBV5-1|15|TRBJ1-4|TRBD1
TGCGCCAGCAGCTTTCTCACAGGGGGTAATGAAAAACTGTTTTTT
CASSFLTGGNEKLFF
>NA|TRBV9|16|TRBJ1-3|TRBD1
TGTGCCAGCAGCGCCGGACAGGGGGCGCTGACATACACCATATATTTT
CASSAGQGALTYTIYF
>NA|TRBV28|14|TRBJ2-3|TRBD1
TGTGCCAGCAGTCAACCAGGGGGTTCGAATACGCAGTATTTT
CASSQPGGSNTQYF
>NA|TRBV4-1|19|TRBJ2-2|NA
TGCGCCAGCAGCCAAGAATCGGCAGGGGACATGGGAGACACTGGGGAGCTGTTTTTT
CASSQESAGDMGDTGELFF
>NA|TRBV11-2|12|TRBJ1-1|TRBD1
TGTGCCAGCAGATTTTCGACAGGGGAAGCTTTCTTT
CASRFSTGEAFF
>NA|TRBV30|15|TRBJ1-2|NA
TGTGCCTGGAGAACTCGGTTCGGGTTGGACTATGGCTACACCTTC
CAWRTRFGLDYGYTF
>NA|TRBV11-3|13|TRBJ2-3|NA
TGTGCCAGCAGCTTAGGCAGCGGCGATACGCAGTATTTT
CASSLGSGDTQYF
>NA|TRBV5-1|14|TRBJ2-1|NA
TGCGCCAGCAGCTTTTTGGGGGGTTCGAATGAGCAGTTCTTC
CASSFLGGSNEQFF
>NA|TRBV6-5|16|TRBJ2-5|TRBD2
TGTGCCAGCAGTTACTCTAGCGGGGGGGCCGGGGAGACCCAGTACTTC
CASSYSSGGAGETQYF
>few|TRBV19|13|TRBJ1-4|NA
TGTGCCAGTAGCAAAACAGGGAACGAAAAACTGTTTTTT
CASSKTGNEKLFF
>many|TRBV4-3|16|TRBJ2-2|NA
TGCGCCAGCAGCCTACTCACAGGGGGGGGACCCGGGGAGCTGTTTTTT
CASSLLTGGGPGELFF
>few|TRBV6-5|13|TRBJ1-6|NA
TGTGCCACCCACGAACTATATAATTCACCCCTCCACTTT
CATHELYNSPLHF
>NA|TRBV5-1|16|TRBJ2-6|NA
TGCGCCAGCAGCTTGGTCGGTCAGGGGCTAGCCAACGTCCTGACTTTC
CASSLVGQGLANVLTF
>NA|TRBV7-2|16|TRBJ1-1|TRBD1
TGTGCCAGCAGTCCGACAGGGGGCGAGGTCGACACTGAAGCTTTCTTT
CASSPTGGEVDTEAFF
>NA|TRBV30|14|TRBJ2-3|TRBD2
TGTGCCTGGACGTTGGGCGGGGGTTCAGATACGCAGTATTTT
CAWTLGGGSDTQYF
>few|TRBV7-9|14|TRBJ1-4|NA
TGTGCCAGCAGCCATAAGCAAGAATGGGAAAAACTGTTTTTT
CASSHKQEWEKLFF
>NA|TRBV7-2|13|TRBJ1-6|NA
TGTGCCAGCAGCTTAGACGGGAATTCACCCCTCCACTTT
CASSLDGNSPLHF
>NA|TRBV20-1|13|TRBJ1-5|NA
TGCAGTGCTAGTAGTGAGGGGGATCAGCCCCAGCATTTT
CSASSEGDQPQHF
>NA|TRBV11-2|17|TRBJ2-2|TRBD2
TGTGCCAGCAGCTTAAGTCAGGGACTAGGGAACACCGGGGAGCTGTTTTTT
CASSLSQGLGNTGELFF